The clone carrying this T cell receptor (beta chain) was seen just once. Its antigen is unknown. Other DNA sequences of this sample code for an identical CDR3. This sample was taken from a study of shared clonotypes between healthy human individuals. General observations from the study: Lower generation probabilities were found for non-shared clonotypes than for those shared by all four donors.

CDR1 is SGDLS and CDR2 is YYNGEE in the germline V gene. The CDR3 has 13 amino acids. Trimming took 0 bases from V and 2 from J, leaving 5 bases between them. The material for each subset, its genomic DNA, was split evenly across several immunoSEQ plates. Using roughly 180 ng DNA, approximately 27,000 T cell genomes, the sorted-subset replicate PCRs were run. Assay used: immunoSEQ multiplex PCR; TCRdb lists only in-frame clones, some missing. This sample carries roughly 1.5 million clones, roughly 98% of them seen once, and the ten largest clones take less than 0.55%. This receptor was identified in a young man in good health. The material sequenced was naive CD4+ T cells sorted from blood. Subset given: CD45RA+ positively selected. The rearrangement uses TRBV9 and TRBJ2-5, with unresolved D. The CDR3 bases are TGTGCCAGCAGCGTAGGGGAACAAGAGACCCAGTACTTC. This sequence encodes CASSVGEQETQYF.